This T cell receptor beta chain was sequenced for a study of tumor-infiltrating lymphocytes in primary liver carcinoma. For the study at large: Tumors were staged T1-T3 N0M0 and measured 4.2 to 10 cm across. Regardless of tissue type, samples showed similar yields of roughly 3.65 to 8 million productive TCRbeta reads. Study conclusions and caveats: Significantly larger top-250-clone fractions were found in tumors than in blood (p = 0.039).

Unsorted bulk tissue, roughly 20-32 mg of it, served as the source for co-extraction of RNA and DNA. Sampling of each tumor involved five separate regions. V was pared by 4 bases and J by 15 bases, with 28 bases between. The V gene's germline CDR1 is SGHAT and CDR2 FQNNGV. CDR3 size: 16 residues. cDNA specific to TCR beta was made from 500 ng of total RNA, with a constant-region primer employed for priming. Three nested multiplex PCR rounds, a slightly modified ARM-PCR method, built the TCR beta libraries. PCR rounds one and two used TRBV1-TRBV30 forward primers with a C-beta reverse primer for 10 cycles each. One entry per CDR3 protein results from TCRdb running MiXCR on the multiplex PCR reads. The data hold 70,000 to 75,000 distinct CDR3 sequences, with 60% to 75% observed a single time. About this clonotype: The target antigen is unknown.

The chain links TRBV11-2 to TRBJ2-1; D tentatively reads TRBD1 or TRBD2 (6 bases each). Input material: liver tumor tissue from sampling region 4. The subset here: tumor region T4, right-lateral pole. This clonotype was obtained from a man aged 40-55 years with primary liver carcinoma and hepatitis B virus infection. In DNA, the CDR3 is TGTGCCAGCAGCTACTCTTCGACAGGCGGGATGGGAGGCGGGTTCTTC. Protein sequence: CASSYSSTGGMGGGFF.